This T cell receptor (beta chain) was identified during a study of T cell repertoires in cytomegalovirus infection. The overall study: TCR beta signatures that were public indicated CMV infection and matching HLA type.

Study-level results: It was HLA-C-restricted CMV-specific TCR beta clonotypes that dominated the response ex vivo. Pooled public TCR beta family frequency picked out CMV carriers with the relevant HLA.

This clonotype has a handful of counts. As yet, its antigen is unknown. This CDR3 contains 14 residues. Trimming at V came to 6 bases and at J to 5 bases, leaving 9 bases not matched to a gene. CDR1 is MDHEN, CDR2 SYDVKM, per germline. TCRdb itself ran the reads through MiXCR, one entry per CDR3 protein. The sample consists of 490,000 or so distinct CDR3 sequences, about 11% of them appearing once. This chain connects TRBV28 to TRBJ2-5, with 7 bases fitting TRBD1. Source material: PBMCs. The source of this sequence is a human donor in good health (CMV status not recorded). Some clones in this sample may be carry-over from other donors' samples. The CDR3 spells CASRVQGSRETQYF. CDR3 bases: TGTGCCAGCAGGGTACAGGGGAGTAGGGAGACCCAGTACTTC.